The 14 T cell receptor beta chains in this list originate from one sample, sequenced in a study of OX40 agonist ivuxolimab in advanced cancers. TCRdb keeps only in-frame clones here, not all; method: immunoSEQ multiplex PCR. The sample lists about 41,000 clones; roughly 86% were seen once. Specimen: CD4+ or CD8+ T cells sorted from blood, collected in a trial of the OX40 agonist ivuxolimab. The receptors were sampled from an adult with an advanced solid tumor such as melanoma, head and neck, liver or kidney cancer.

The CDR3 spells CASRKTGTGYTF. DNA for the CDR3: TGTGCCAGCAGGAAAACAGGGACGGGCTACACCTTC. V is TRBV6-5 and J is TRBJ1-2; TRBD1 is a possible D gene (6 bases). The CDR3 runs 12 residues. Germline V gives CDR1 MNHEY, CDR2 SVGAGI. Trimming cost V 6 bases and J 8 bases, with 13 bases left between them.

V gene TRBV27 combines with J gene TRBJ2-4; maybe TRBD2 (5 bases). This CDR3 region has 16 residues. Looked up from germline, CDR1 is MNHEY and CDR2 is SMNVEV (reference sequence). V was cut by 1 base and J by 6 bases, with 16 bases left in between. Written as DNA, the CDR3 is TGTGCCAGCAGTTTATACCATGAGGGCCGGCGAAACATTCAGTACTTC. This gives the protein CASSLYHEGRRNIQYF.

DNA for the CDR3: TGTGCCAGCAGTGAAGGGGACAGGGGCGAGCAGTACTTC. Its translation: CASSEGDRGEQYF. The chain employs TRBV25-1 and TRBJ2-7; 10 nucleotides align to TRBD1. Germline V CDR1 and CDR2: MGHDK, SYGVNS. The V and J ends lost 2 bases and 6 bases, in that order; junction bases with no gene match: 1. CDR3 length: 13 amino acids.

V usage is TRBV30 and J usage is TRBJ2-2; TRBD1 agrees at 8 bases. With V trimmed by 2 bases and J by 1 base, 6 bases remained unmatched. Germline V gene sequence: CDR1 GTSNPN, CDR2 SVGIG (reference sequence). The CDR3 totals 16 residues. CDR3 DNA: TGTGCCTGGAGTCTGTTTGGGACAGGGAACACCGGGGAGCTGTTTTTT. Its translation: CAWSLFGTGNTGELFF.

This clone was recorded once. The V and J genes are TRBV9 and TRBJ2-3; D not resolved. This CDR3 is built from 13 residues. Germline CDR1 and CDR2: SGDLS and YYNGEE. V shed 2 bases and J shed 2 bases, with 6 bases lying between them. CDR3 nucleotides: TGTGCCAGCAGCGTCGAGGTCACAGATACGCAGTATTTT. Protein product: CASSVEVTDTQYF.

This chain joins TRBV7-8 and TRBJ1-2; TRBD1 is a possible D gene (5 bases). The CDR3 spans 13 residues. From germline, CDR1 is SGHVS and CDR2 FQNEAQ. V dropped 1 base and J dropped 2 bases, with 5 bases sitting between them. In DNA, the CDR3 is TGTGCCAGCAGCTTAGAGGGGAACTATGGCTACACCTTC. Its protein is CASSLEGNYGYTF. Full variable domain (rest looked up from reference TRBV7-8 and TRBJ1-2): GAGVSQSPRYKVAKRGQDVALRCDPISGHVSLFWYQQALGQGPEFLTYFQNEAQLDKSGLPSDRFFAERPEGSVSTLKIQRTQQEDSAVYLCASSLEGNYGYTFGSGTRLTVV.

The rearrangement links TRBV18 to TRBJ2-3; TRBD2 aligns across 9 bases. V shed 5 bases and J 8 bases; nucleotides not matched to a gene: 14. Germline V gene lookup returns CDR1 KGHSH and CDR2 LQKENI. The CDR3 has 16 residues. The CDR3 sequence is CASSLTSGRAGGTQYF. DNA of the CDR3: TGTGCCAGCTCATTGACTAGCGGTAGAGCGGGAGGTACGCAGTATTTT.

The chain links TRBV7-6 to TRBJ2-7; D tentatively fits TRBD1 or TRBD2 (5 bases each). This CDR3 has 12 residues. The V gene's germline CDR1 is SGHVS and CDR2 FNYEAQ. V lost 5 bases and J lost 6, with 11 bases in between. CDR3: CASSGTGSEQYF. CDR3 nucleotides: TGTGCCAGCAGCGGGACGGGGTCCGAGCAGTACTTC.

The chain links TRBV7-9 to TRBJ1-2; D perhaps matches TRBD1 (6 bases). V was clipped by 5 bases and J by 8 bases, with 21 bases between them. The germline gives CDR1 SEHNR, CDR2 FQNEAQ (reference sequence). This CDR3 has 15 amino acids. The CDR3 protein is CASSLQGHPRWGYTF. In DNA, the CDR3 is TGTGCCAGCAGCCTCCAGGGACATCCGAGATGGGGCTACACCTTC. Full variable domain (outside the CDR3, taken from reference TRBV7-9 and TRBJ1-2): DTGVSQNPRHKITKRGQNVTFRCDPISEHNRLYWYRQTLGQGPEFLTYFQNEAQLEKSRLLSDRFSAERPKGSFSTLEIQRTEQGDSAMYLCASSLQGHPRWGYTFGSGTRLTVV.

The chain carries TRBV27 and TRBJ1-1; TRBD1 matches at 8 bases. CDR3 length: 16 amino acids. The germline V gene has CDR1 MNHEY and CDR2 SMNVEV (reference sequence). V shed 7 bases, J shed 4 bases, and the junction held 14 bases outside the gene matches. In DNA, the CDR3 is TGTGCCAGCAATGCATCTCCAACAGGGGGGAGCACTGAAGCTTTCTTT. Amino acid sequence: CASNASPTGGSTEAFF.

The chain has TRBV30 and TRBJ1-1; unclear D gene. Trimming left V 4 bases short and J 0 bases short, with 9 bases between. Germline-derived CDR1 and CDR2 are GTSNPN and SVGIG (reference sequence). The CDR3 contains 13 residues. CDR3 amino acids: CAWKGSLNTEAFF. In nucleotides, the CDR3 is TGTGCCTGGAAAGGCAGTTTGAACACTGAAGCTTTCTTT.

The V and J genes are TRBV4-1 and TRBJ2-3; 11 nucleotides align to TRBD1. With 4 bases clipped from V and 3 bases from J, the junction kept 6 bases outside the gene matches. The CDR3 spans 16 residues. Germline values: CDR1 MGHRA, CDR2 YSYEKL. The CDR3 region is CASSRSGQGATDTQYF. The CDR3 region has the DNA TGCGCCAGCAGCCGTTCAGGACAGGGGGCAACAGATACGCAGTATTTT.

The chain carries TRBV28 and TRBJ2-7, with D possibly TRBD2 on 5 matching bases. Germline V lookup: CDR1 MDHEN, CDR2 SYDVKM. V lost 8 bases and J lost 4, with 21 bases in between. The length of the CDR3 is 15 residues. The CDR3, as DNA: TGTGCCAGCCACCGGGGTATGGCACAGTTATACGAGCAGTACTTC. Translating gives CASHRGMAQLYEQYF.

This clone was detected only a few times. The chain is built from TRBV2 and TRBJ2-3, with 7 bases aligning to TRBD1. CDR1 is SNHLY and CDR2 is FYNNEI in the germline V gene. Losses at the gene ends were 9 bases for V and 9 bases for J; bases not matched to a gene: 3. The CDR3 has 10 amino acids. The CDR3 bases are TGTGCCAGACGACAGGGCACGCAGTATTTT. Its protein product is CARRQGTQYF.